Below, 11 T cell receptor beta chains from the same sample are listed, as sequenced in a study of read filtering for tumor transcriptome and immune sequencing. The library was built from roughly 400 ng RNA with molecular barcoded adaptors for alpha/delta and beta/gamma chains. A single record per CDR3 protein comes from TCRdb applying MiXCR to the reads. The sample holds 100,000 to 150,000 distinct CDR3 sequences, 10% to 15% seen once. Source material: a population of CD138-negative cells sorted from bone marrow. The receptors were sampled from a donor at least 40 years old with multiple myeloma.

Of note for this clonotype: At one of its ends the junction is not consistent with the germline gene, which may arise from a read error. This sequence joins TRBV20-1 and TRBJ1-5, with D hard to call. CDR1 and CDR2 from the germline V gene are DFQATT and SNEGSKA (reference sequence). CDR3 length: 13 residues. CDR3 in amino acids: CSARDVINRPQHF. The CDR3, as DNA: TGCAGTGCTAGGGACGTAATCAATCGGCCCCAGCATTTT.

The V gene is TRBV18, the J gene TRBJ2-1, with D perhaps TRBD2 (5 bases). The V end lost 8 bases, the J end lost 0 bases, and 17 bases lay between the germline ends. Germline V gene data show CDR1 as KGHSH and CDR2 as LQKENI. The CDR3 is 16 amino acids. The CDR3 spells CASPRVERYSYNEQFF. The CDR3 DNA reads TGTGCCAGCCCACGAGTCGAGCGGTACTCCTACAATGAGCAGTTCTTC.

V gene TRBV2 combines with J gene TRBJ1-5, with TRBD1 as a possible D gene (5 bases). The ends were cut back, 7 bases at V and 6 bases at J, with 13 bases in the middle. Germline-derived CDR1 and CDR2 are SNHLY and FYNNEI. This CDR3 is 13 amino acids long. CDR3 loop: CASNYQGAQPQHF. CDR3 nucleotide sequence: TGTGCCAGCAATTATCAGGGCGCTCAGCCCCAGCATTTT.

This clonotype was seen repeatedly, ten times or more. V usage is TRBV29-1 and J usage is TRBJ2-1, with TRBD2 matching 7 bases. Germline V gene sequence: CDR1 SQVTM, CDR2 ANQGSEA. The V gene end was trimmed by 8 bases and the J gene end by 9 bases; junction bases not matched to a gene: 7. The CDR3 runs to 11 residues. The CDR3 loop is CSSGGSGEQFF. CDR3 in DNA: TGCAGCTCCGGGGGGTCTGGTGAGCAGTTCTTC.

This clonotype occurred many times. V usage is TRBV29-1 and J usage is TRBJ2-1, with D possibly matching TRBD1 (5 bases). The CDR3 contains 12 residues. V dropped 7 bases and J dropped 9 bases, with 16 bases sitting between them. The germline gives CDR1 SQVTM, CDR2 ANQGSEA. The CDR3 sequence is CSALQEPSEQFF. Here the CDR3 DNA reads TGCAGCGCCTTACAGGAGCCAAGTGAGCAGTTCTTC.

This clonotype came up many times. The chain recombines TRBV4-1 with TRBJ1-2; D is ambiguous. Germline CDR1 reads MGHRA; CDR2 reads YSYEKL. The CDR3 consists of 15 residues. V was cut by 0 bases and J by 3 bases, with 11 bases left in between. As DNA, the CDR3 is TGCGCCAGCAGCCAAGAAGTAACAGTCTACTATGGCTACACCTTC. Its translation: CASSQEVTVYYGYTF.

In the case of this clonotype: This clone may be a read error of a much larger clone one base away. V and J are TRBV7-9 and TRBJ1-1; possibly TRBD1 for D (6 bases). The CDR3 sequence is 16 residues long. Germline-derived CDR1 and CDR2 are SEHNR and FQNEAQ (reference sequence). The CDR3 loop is CARSLIQGGYNTEAFF. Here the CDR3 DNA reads TGTGCCCGCAGCTTAATACAGGGAGGGTATAACACTGAAGCTTTCTTT.

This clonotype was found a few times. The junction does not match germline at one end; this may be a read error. The CDR3 DNA sequence: TGCGGTGCTACGAGAACAGGGACTAATGAAGCTTTCTTT. Protein product: CGATRTGTNEAFF. The V and J genes are TRBV20-1 and TRBJ1-1, with TRBD1 as a possible D gene (6 bases). Per germline, CDR1 DFQATT and CDR2 SNEGSKA (reference sequence). This CDR3 comprises 13 residues.

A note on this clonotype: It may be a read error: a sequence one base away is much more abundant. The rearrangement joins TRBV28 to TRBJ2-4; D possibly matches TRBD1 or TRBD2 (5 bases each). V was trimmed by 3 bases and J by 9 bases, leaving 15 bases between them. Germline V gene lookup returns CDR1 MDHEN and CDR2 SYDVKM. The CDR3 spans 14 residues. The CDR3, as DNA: TGTGCCAGCAGTTTGTGGGACCACCAAGGCATTCAGTACTTC. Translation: CASSLWDHQGIQYF.

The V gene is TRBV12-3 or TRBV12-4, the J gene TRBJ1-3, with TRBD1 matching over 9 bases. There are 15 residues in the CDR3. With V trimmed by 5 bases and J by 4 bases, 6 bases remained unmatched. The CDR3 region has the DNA TGTGCCAGCAGTGCCGGGGACAGGGCCGGAAACACCATATATTTT. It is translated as CASSAGDRAGNTIYF.

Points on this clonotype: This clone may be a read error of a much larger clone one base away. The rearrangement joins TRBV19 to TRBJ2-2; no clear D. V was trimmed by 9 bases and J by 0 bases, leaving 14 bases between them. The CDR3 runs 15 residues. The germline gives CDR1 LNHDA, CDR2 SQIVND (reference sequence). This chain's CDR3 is CARTPDGANTGELFF. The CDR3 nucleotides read TGTGCCAGGACTCCGGACGGCGCGAACACCGGGGAGCTGTTTTTT. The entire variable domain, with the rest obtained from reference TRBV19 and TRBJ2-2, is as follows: DGGITQSPKYLFRKEGQNVTLSCEQNLNHDAMYWYRQDPGQGLRLIYYSQIVNDFQKGDIAEGYSVSREKKESFPLTVTSAQKNPTAFYLCARTPDGANTGELFFGEGSRLTVL.